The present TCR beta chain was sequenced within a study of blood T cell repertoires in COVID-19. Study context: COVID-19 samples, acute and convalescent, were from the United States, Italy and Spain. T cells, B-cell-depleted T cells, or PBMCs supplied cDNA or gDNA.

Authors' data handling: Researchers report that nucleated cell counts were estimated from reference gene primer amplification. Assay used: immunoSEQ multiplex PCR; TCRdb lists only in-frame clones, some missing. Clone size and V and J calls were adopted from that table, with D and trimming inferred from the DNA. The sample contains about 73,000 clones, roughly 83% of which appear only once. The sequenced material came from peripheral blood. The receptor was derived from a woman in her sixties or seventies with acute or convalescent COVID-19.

CDR3 DNA: TGTGCCAGCAGCCGGGTCCGGGTTGCTAATGAAAAACTGTTTTTT. Translated: CASSRVRVANEKLFF. J is TRBJ1-4 and V is TRBV3-1 (or the pseudogene TRBV3-2); no clear D. V lost 4 bases and J lost 3, with 12 bases in between. Germline V gives CDR1 LGHDT, CDR2 YNNKEL (reference sequence). This CDR3 comprises 15 residues.